Listed here are 10 T cell receptor beta chains from one sample, sequenced in a study of human T cells and chemical hapten exposure. TCRdb ran MiXCR on the RACE reads and lists one entry per CDR3 protein. The sample yields about 49,000 distinct CDR3 sequences, roughly 9.5% seen once. Time point: patch test 1, 2 weeks after DPC sensitization. Treatment noted: therapeutic diphenylcyclopropenone sensitization with weekly scalp DPC. The specimen was whole blood, collected in connection with sensitization to the hapten diphenylcyclopropenone (DPC). Receptors originate from a woman in her forties or fifties with alopecia areata. Some clones in this sample may be carry-over from other donors' samples.

CDR3 amino acids: CAIRKGAESPLHF. The DNA of the CDR3 is TGTGCCATCAGAAAGGGGGCGGAATCACCCCTCCACTTT. J is TRBJ1-6 and V is TRBV10-3; 7 bases fit TRBD1. Per the germline V gene, CDR1 is ENHRY and CDR2 is SYGVKD. J lost 10 bases, V lost 6 bases, and 6 bases had no gene match. This CDR3 is 13 amino acids long.

The chain uses TRBV14 and TRBJ2-4; D might be TRBD2 (5 bases). Trimming removed 4 bases from V and 1 base from J, with 14 bases in between. The CDR3 covers 16 residues. Germline CDR1 reads SGHDN; CDR2 reads FVKESK. CDR3 DNA sequence: TGTGCCAGCAGCCGTTCCGCAGGACTGGCCAAAAACATTCAGTACTTC. As protein: CASSRSAGLAKNIQYF. The whole variable domain, remainder taken from reference TRBV14 and TRBJ2-4, is EAGVTQFPSHSVIEKGQTVTLRCDPISGHDNLYWYRRVMGKEIKFLLHFVKESKQDESGMPNNRFLAERTGGTYSTLKVQPAELEDSGVYFCASSRSAGLAKNIQYFGAGTRLSVL.

This clonotype appeared a few times. The chain uses TRBV7-2 and TRBJ2-7; 16 bases fit TRBD2. The CDR3 has 17 amino acids. Losses at the gene ends were 4 bases for V and 9 bases for J; bases not matched to a gene: 12. CDR1 and CDR2 from the germline V gene are SGHTA and FQGNSA. The CDR3 reads CASSSTGTSGRAVRQYF. In DNA form, the CDR3 reads TGTGCCAGCAGCTCTACCGGGACTAGCGGGAGGGCCGTAAGGCAGTACTTC.

This clonotype was counted at least ten times. This chain connects TRBV3-1 to TRBJ1-1, with a possible D match to TRBD1 (6 bases). V was pared by 0 bases and J by 8 bases, with 16 bases between. The CDR3 runs 15 residues. Germline V gene lookup returns CDR1 LGHDT and CDR2 YNNKEL (reference sequence). The CDR3 sequence: CASSQDAQGVREAFF. The DNA for the CDR3 is TGTGCCAGCAGCCAAGATGCACAGGGAGTAAGGGAAGCTTTCTTT.

Details on this clonotype: With a much larger clone just one base away, this may be a read error. The V call is TRBV5-5, the J call TRBJ1-1, with D possibly being TRBD1 (5 bases). CDR3 length: 13 residues. V was clipped by 1 base and J by 8 bases, with 12 bases between them. CDR1 is SGHKS and CDR2 is YYEKEE in the germline V gene (reference sequence). The CDR3 protein is CASSLIVGGEAFF. The CDR3 DNA reads TGTGCCAGCAGCTTGATAGTTGGGGGAGAAGCTTTCTTT.

This clonotype was picked up many times. This sequence joins TRBV20-1 and TRBJ1-4; D remains unclear. The CDR3 runs 14 residues. Germline CDR1 and CDR2: DFQATT and SNEGSKA (reference sequence). Between the trimmed V and J ends, which lost 3 bases and 3 bases, there was a span of 11 bases. The CDR3 DNA reads TGCAGTGCTAGTTCGACAAGGGCTAATGAAAAACTGTTTTTT. It yields the protein CSASSTRANEKLFF.

The sample holds many counts of this clonotype. This chain connects TRBV20-1 to TRBJ2-7; 10 bases are a match to TRBD2. The germline V gene encodes CDR1 DFQATT and CDR2 SNEGSKA (reference sequence). The CDR3 extends over 14 amino acids. J gave up 2 bases and V 2 bases, and 3 bases lay outside the gene matches. CDR3: CSARTSGKPYEQYF. The CDR3 bases are TGCAGTGCTAGAACTAGCGGGAAACCCTACGAGCAGTACTTC.

The chain combines TRBV27 with TRBJ2-7; the match to TRBD1 covers 7 bases. After removal of 6 bases from V and 6 bases from J, the junction contained 8 bases not matched to a gene. This CDR3 is built from 13 residues. The germline CDR1 and CDR2 sequences are MNHEY and SMNVEV (reference sequence). The CDR3 is CASRDRRLGEQYF. The CDR3 bases are TGTGCCAGCAGGGACAGGCGCTTGGGCGAGCAGTACTTC.

This clonotype was detected ten times or more. This chain uses TRBV28 with TRBJ1-6; the D gene is possibly TRBD1 (5 bases). The CDR3 is 16 amino acids. Germline assignment: CDR1 MDHEN and CDR2 SYDVKM. The V and J ends lost 6 bases and 2 bases respectively, with 14 bases between them. The CDR3 sequence: CASSSSGGPYNSPLHF. The CDR3 DNA sequence: TGTGCCAGCAGCTCCTCGGGGGGACCCTATAATTCACCCCTCCACTTT.

The V and J genes are TRBV29-1 and TRBJ2-7; TRBD2 agrees at 12 bases. Per germline, CDR1 SQVTM and CDR2 ANQGSEA. This CDR3 has 15 amino acids. V shed 7 bases and J 7 bases; nucleotides not matched to a gene: 14. As DNA, the CDR3 is TGCAGCGCTAGACCGACTAGCGGGAGCTTGGGGGAGCAGTACTTC. Protein sequence: CSARPTSGSLGEQYF.